These 26 T cell receptor beta chains came from one sample sequenced in a study of blood T cell repertoires in COVID-19. The assay was immunoSEQ multiplex PCR, and TCRdb's table has in-frame clones only and misses some. The data show 200,000 to 250,000 clones, 80% to 90% seen once. Sequenced input: peripheral blood. Receptors originate from a man in his forties with acute or convalescent COVID-19.

The rearrangement joins TRBV11-2 to TRBJ1-1, with a possible D match to TRBD1 (5 bases). This CDR3 is 14 amino acids long. Trimming took 5 bases from V and 4 from J, leaving 14 bases between them. Germline loops: CDR1 SGHAT, CDR2 FQNNGV. The CDR3 nucleotides read TGTGCCAGCAGCCCAAGCAGGGAGGGCACTGAAGCTTTCTTT. Its translation: CASSPSREGTEAFF.

This clone was seen a handful of times. V and J are TRBV7-2 and TRBJ1-2, with D unresolved. The CDR3 is 13 residues long. The V end was cut by 5 bases, the J end by 8 bases, with 15 bases between. From germline, CDR1 is SGHTA and CDR2 FQGNSA. This chain's CDR3 is CASSESVFVGYTF. The DNA of the CDR3 is TGTGCCAGCAGCGAGTCGGTCTTTGTGGGCTACACCTTC.

The chain recombines TRBV9 with TRBJ2-5; 7 nucleotides line up with TRBD2. This CDR3 has 14 amino acids. V dropped 4 bases and J dropped 2; count of bases not matched to a gene: 5. Per germline, CDR1 SGDLS and CDR2 YYNGEE. The CDR3 sequence: CASSQTSRQETQYF. The CDR3 DNA reads as TGTGCCAGCAGCCAGACTAGCCGACAAGAGACCCAGTACTTC.

V gene TRBV5-6 combines with J gene TRBJ1-1; 8 positions agree with TRBD1. The ends lost 4 bases at V and 5 bases at J; junction bases unmatched: 13. Germline CDR1 reads SGHDT; CDR2 reads YYEEEE. The CDR3 runs 16 residues. The CDR3 reads CASSRGTGRAGTEAFF. DNA of the CDR3: TGTGCCAGCAGCCGAGGGACAGGTAGAGCCGGGACTGAAGCTTTCTTT.

This clone has only a few counts. The chain has TRBV7-9 and TRBJ1-4; 7 bases are a match to TRBD1. Germline V CDR1 and CDR2: SEHNR, FQNEAQ (reference sequence). J lost 0 bases, V lost 1 base, and 11 bases had no gene match. The CDR3 spans 19 residues. CDR3 region: CASSLGDSSRVSTNEKLFF. In DNA form, the CDR3 reads TGTGCCAGCAGCTTAGGGGACAGCTCAAGAGTTTCAACTAATGAAAAACTGTTTTTT.

This chain joins TRBV4-2 and TRBJ1-1; 8 positions match TRBD1. Germline loops: CDR1 LGHNA, CDR2 YNFKEQ. Trimming took 5 bases from V and 4 from J; bases not matched to a gene: 6. CDR3 length: 14 amino acids. The CDR3 loop reads CASSRGQVGTEAFF. The CDR3 nucleotides read TGTGCCAGCAGCAGGGGACAGGTGGGCACTGAAGCTTTCTTT.

This clone is a singleton in its sample. The chain carries TRBV10-1 and TRBJ2-7, with TRBD1 matching 9 bases. The CDR3 has 17 amino acids. Trimming took 5 bases from V and 4 from J; bases not matched to a gene: 15. In germline, CDR1 is WNHNN, CDR2 SYGVQD (reference sequence). The DNA for the CDR3 is TGCGCCAGCAGTAGAGACGTCCGAGGACAGGGGTCGTACGAGCAGTACTTC. Its protein is CASSRDVRGQGSYEQYF.

The chain combines TRBV6-2 or TRBV6-3 with TRBJ1-1; possible D gene TRBD1, 5 bases. There are 14 residues in the CDR3. Trimming cost V 0 bases and J 9 bases, with 14 bases left between them. CDR1 MNHEY and CDR2 SVGEGT come from the germline V gene. Here the CDR3 DNA reads TGTGCCAGCAGTTACTCGGAGGGGAGCCCCAAAGCTTTCTTT. Amino acids: CASSYSEGSPKAFF.

The V gene is TRBV5-4, the J gene TRBJ2-1; D might be TRBD1 (6 bases). The CDR3 covers 15 residues. V lost 0 bases and J 1 base, leaving 8 bases between the germline ends. Germline-derived CDR1 and CDR2 are SGHNT and YYREEE (reference sequence). CDR3 sequence: CASSLGGPSYNEQFF. Here the CDR3 DNA reads TGTGCCAGCAGCTTGGGGGGGCCTTCCTACAATGAGCAGTTCTTC.

The CDR3 DNA follows: TGTGCCAGCAGTTACGGGGAGGGTGAGACCCAGTACTTC. As protein: CASSYGEGETQYF. J is TRBJ2-5 and V is TRBV6-5, with 7 bases fitting TRBD2. The ends lost 2 bases at V and 5 bases at J; junction bases unmatched: 2. CDR3 length: 13 amino acids. Germline V gives CDR1 MNHEY, CDR2 SVGAGI.

The gene calls are TRBV10-2 and TRBJ2-6; D is uncertain. V was pared by 3 bases and J by 2 bases, with 8 bases between. From germline, CDR1 is WSHSY and CDR2 SAAADI. CDR3 length equals 15 residues. The CDR3 nucleotides read TGCGCCAGCAGTGAACCGGTGACTGGGGCCAACGTCCTGACTTTC. Translated: CASSEPVTGANVLTF.

V usage is TRBV11-2 and J usage is TRBJ2-2, with 9 bases matching TRBD1. V lost 1 base and J lost 6; bases outside the gene matches: 3. Germline CDR1 SGHAT, CDR2 FQNNGV. This CDR3 is built from 15 residues. CDR3: CASSLAGQGSGELFF. The DNA for the CDR3 is TGTGCCAGCAGCTTAGCGGGACAGGGTTCCGGGGAGCTGTTTTTT.

This clone has just one count. This chain joins TRBV19 and TRBJ2-2, with TRBD1 identical over 10 bases. V trimming: 3 bases; J trimming: 5 bases; junction bases outside the gene matches: 6. CDR3 length: 16 amino acids. The germline gives CDR1 LNHDA, CDR2 SQIVND (reference sequence). CDR3 sequence reads: CASSMQGQGKTGELFF. The CDR3 DNA follows: TGTGCCAGTAGTATGCAGGGACAGGGGAAAACCGGGGAGCTGTTTTTT.

This rearrangement joins TRBV5-1 to TRBJ2-2; D is possibly TRBD1 (5 bases). The CDR3 covers 15 residues. V was pared by 4 bases and J by 6 bases, with 16 bases between. In germline, CDR1 is SGHRS, CDR2 YFSETQ. The CDR3 region has the DNA TGCGCCAGCAGCCCGGGTAGAGAAGGGGCCGGGGAGCTGTTTTTT. Its translation is CASSPGREGAGELFF.

The chain is built from TRBV5-1 and TRBJ2-7, with 7 bases fitting TRBD1. Germline V gene data show CDR1 as SGHRS and CDR2 as YFSETQ. CDR3 size: 13 residues. After removal of 4 bases from V and 2 bases from J, the junction contained 3 bases not matched to a gene. CDR3 nucleotide sequence: TGCGCCAGCAGCGAAGGGACAGCCTACGAGCAGTACTTC. Its protein is CASSEGTAYEQYF.

The J gene is TRBJ1-6, the V gene TRBV5-1; D remains ambiguous. Trimming removed 0 bases at V and 10 bases at J, with 11 bases between. The CDR3 covers 14 residues. In germline, CDR1 is SGHRS, CDR2 YFSETQ. The CDR3 DNA reads as TGCGCCAGCAGCTTGGTGGAGGGTGGGTCACCCCTCCACTTT. Protein: CASSLVEGGSPLHF.

The chain has TRBV27 and TRBJ1-1; 12 nucleotides agree with TRBD1. J was trimmed by 2 bases and V by 6 bases; bases with no gene match: 13. Germline V gene sequence: CDR1 MNHEY, CDR2 SMNVEV (reference sequence). This CDR3 spans 18 amino acids. DNA for the CDR3: TGTGCCAGCAGACCTATCGGGACAGGGGGCGTGGGTAACACTGAAGCTTTCTTT. Its translation is CASRPIGTGGVGNTEAFF.

V usage is TRBV12-3 or TRBV12-4 and J usage is TRBJ1-4; no reliable D call. Trimming removed 6 bases at V and 0 bases at J, with 5 bases between. CDR3 size: 13 residues. This CDR3 reads CASSLATNEKLFF. In DNA, the CDR3 is TGTGCCAGCAGCCTTGCAACTAATGAAAAACTGTTTTTT.

V usage is TRBV3-1 (or the pseudogene TRBV3-2) and J usage is TRBJ1-1, with TRBD1 identical over 7 bases. V was pared by 4 bases and J by 3 bases, with 11 bases of the junction left unmatched. The CDR3 is 16 amino acids. Germline CDR1 is LGHDT and CDR2 is YNNKEL (reference sequence). For the CDR3, the DNA is TGTGCCAGCAGCCCCCGCCCCTGGCAGGGGGACACTGAAGCTTTCTTT. It is translated as CASSPRPWQGDTEAFF.

The chain employs TRBV6-1 and TRBJ1-5; D is uncertain. This CDR3 contains 15 residues. CDR1 and CDR2 from the germline V gene are MNHNS and SASEGT. Deletions cut 1 base from V and 5 bases from J, with 12 bases between. The CDR3 DNA follows: TGTGCCAGCAGTGAAGAGGCGGGAGGCCATCAGCCCCAGCATTTT. As protein: CASSEEAGGHQPQHF.

The genes are TRBV19 and TRBJ1-2; 7 bases align to TRBD1. From germline, CDR1 is LNHDA and CDR2 SQIVND (reference sequence). The V segment lost 6 bases and the J segment 6 bases; nucleotides outside the gene matches: 10. The CDR3 is made up of 14 amino acids. The CDR3 DNA sequence: TGTGCCAGTAGAGTACAGGGGAGTTATGATGGCTACACCTTC. The encoded protein is CASRVQGSYDGYTF.

CDR3 loop: CASSLWAATNEKLFF. The CDR3 DNA is TGTGCCAGCAGCTTGTGGGCAGCAACTAATGAAAAACTGTTTTTT. The chain links TRBV5-6 to TRBJ1-4; D remains unclear. The CDR3 runs 15 residues. Trimming cost V 1 base and J 0 bases, with 7 bases left between them. Germline CDR1 SGHDT, CDR2 YYEEEE.

The V call is TRBV9, the J call TRBJ2-1, with TRBD2 matching over 11 bases. The germline CDR1 and CDR2 sequences are SGDLS and YYNGEE. V trimming: 0 bases; J trimming: 7 bases; junction bases outside the gene matches: 9. The CDR3 is 17 residues long. CDR3 DNA: TGTGCCAGCAGCGTAGATAGCGGGGGGGCCGCTAGGAATGAGCAGTTCTTC. Translation gives CASSVDSGGAARNEQFF.

This clone was observed once. The chain uses TRBV4-2 and TRBJ1-1; maybe TRBD1 (6 bases). V was cut by 1 base and J by 0 bases, with 18 bases left in between. Germline V gene sequence: CDR1 LGHNA, CDR2 YNFKEQ. The CDR3 sequence is 18 residues long. As DNA, the CDR3 is TGTGCCAGCAGCCAAGGGAGACAGGCAGGGCGGGTGAACACTGAAGCTTTCTTT. Translated: CASSQGRQAGRVNTEAFF.

CDR3 amino acids: CASSPGFGRFF. The DNA for the CDR3 is TGTGCCAGCAGCCCAGGTTTCGGAAGGTTCTTC. The V gene is TRBV3-1 (or the pseudogene TRBV3-2), the J gene TRBJ2-1; D remains unclear. This CDR3 comprises 11 residues. Between the trimmed V and J ends, which lost 4 bases and 15 bases, there was a span of 13 bases. The germline V gene encodes CDR1 LGHDT and CDR2 YNNKEL (reference sequence).

The chain is built from TRBV7-2 and TRBJ2-7; maybe TRBD2 (5 bases). The CDR3 sequence is 15 residues long. V lost 0 bases to trimming and J lost 4 bases, with 13 bases between them. Germline V gene sequence: CDR1 SGHTA, CDR2 FQGNSA. The CDR3 sequence: CASSLAAGELYEQYF. In DNA form, the CDR3 reads TGTGCCAGCAGCTTAGCAGCCGGGGAACTTTACGAGCAGTACTTC.